Shown below are 8 T cell receptor beta chains from a single sample sequenced in a study of blood T cell repertoires in COVID-19. Here immunoSEQ multiplex PCR was the method, and the copy in TCRdb shows in-frame clones only, minus some. The sample has over 45,000 clones; 90% are singletons. Source material: peripheral blood. The receptors shown here come from a man between 65 and 79 years old with acute or convalescent COVID-19.

V usage is TRBV7-2 and J usage is TRBJ1-2, with D perhaps TRBD1 (6 bases). The V end lost 5 bases, the J end lost 5 bases, and 15 bases lay between the germline ends. Germline V lookup: CDR1 SGHTA, CDR2 FQGNSA. CDR3 length: 14 residues. The CDR3 DNA follows: TGTGCCAGCAGCGGCGGCAGGGGAGCTTATGGCTACACCTTC. Its protein is CASSGGRGAYGYTF.

The rearrangement uses TRBV28 and TRBJ1-2; the D is unclear. The CDR3 loop spans 15 amino acids. The germline CDR1 and CDR2 sequences are MDHEN and SYDVKM. Between the trimmed V and J ends, which lost 5 bases and 5 bases, there was a span of 18 bases. CDR3 sequence reads: CASSQSRLIPYGYTF. In nucleotides, the CDR3 is TGTGCCAGCAGTCAGTCACGACTAATCCCGTATGGCTACACCTTC.

The chain has TRBV7-2 and TRBJ2-1; D is possibly TRBD2 (8 bases). V was pared by 1 base and J by 4 bases, with 23 bases between. Germline V gives CDR1 SGHTA, CDR2 FQGNSA. This CDR3 is 19 amino acids long. The CDR3 here is CASSLVLAGGRGRYNEQFF. CDR3 in DNA: TGTGCCAGCAGCTTAGTTCTAGCGGGTGGGAGGGGGCGGTACAATGAGCAGTTCTTC.

V usage is TRBV7-3 and J usage is TRBJ1-1; D might be TRBD1 (5 bases). V was clipped by 0 bases and J by 0 bases, with 11 bases between them. Germline CDR1 SGHTA, CDR2 FQGTGA. CDR3 length equals 16 residues. CDR3 amino acids: CASSLTGPGVNTEAFF. The CDR3 nucleotides read TGTGCCAGCAGCTTAACGGGACCGGGGGTGAACACTGAAGCTTTCTTT. The full variable domain, with the rest looked up from reference TRBV7-3 and TRBJ1-1, is GAGVSQTPSNKVTEKGKYVELRCDPISGHTALYWYRQSLGQGPEFLIYFQGTGAADDSGLPNDRFFAVRPEGSVSTLKIQRTERGDSAVYLCASSLTGPGVNTEAFFGQGTRLTVV.

V is TRBV5-1 and J is TRBJ1-5, with D possibly TRBD1 on 5 matching bases. CDR1 and CDR2 (germline): SGHRS, YFSETQ. Deletions cut 2 bases from V and 4 bases from J, with 7 bases between. The CDR3 consists of 13 residues. The CDR3 spells CASSFGGNQPQHF. DNA for the CDR3: TGCGCCAGCAGCTTCGGGGGAAATCAGCCCCAGCATTTT.

This clone was recorded once. This chain links TRBV27 with TRBJ1-5; the match to TRBD1 covers 8 bases. This CDR3 comprises 15 residues. Per germline, CDR1 MNHEY and CDR2 SMNVEV (reference sequence). Germline trimming cut 3 bases from V and 5 bases from J; bases unmatched to any gene: 6. The CDR3 DNA reads TGTGCCAGCAGTTTTGGGACAGGCGATTATCAGCCCCAGCATTTT. It yields the protein CASSFGTGDYQPQHF.

The J gene is TRBJ1-1, the V gene TRBV12-3 or TRBV12-4; D is unclear. Trimming took off 2 bases at V and 8 bases at J, with 12 bases between the two ends. This CDR3 is 13 amino acids long. The CDR3 spells CASSLHSFVEAFF. The DNA for the CDR3 is TGTGCCAGCAGTTTACACTCCTTCGTCGAAGCTTTCTTT.

This clone was seen just once. The V gene is TRBV28, the J gene TRBJ1-4; D may be TRBD1 (5 bases). The V and J ends lost 8 bases and 8 bases respectively, with 12 bases between them. The germline gives CDR1 MDHEN, CDR2 SYDVKM. This CDR3 spans 12 amino acids. CDR3 in DNA: TGTGCCAGCGGCGGGGGGACGGAAAAACTGTTTTTT. It translates to CASGGGTEKLFF. The variable domain in full, completed from reference TRBV28 and TRBJ1-4, reads DVKVTQSSRYLVKRTGEKVFLECVQDMDHENMFWYRQDPGLGLRLIYFSYDVKMKEKGDIPEGYSVSREKKERFSLILESASTNQTSMYLCASGGGTEKLFFGSGTQLSVL.